The entry below gives a single T cell receptor (beta chain) sequence along with its context. What it binds is not known. Because it lacks the conserved phenylalanine or tryptophan at the end, this CDR3 is likely a read error. This specimen comes from a study of vaccination and CD4 T cells after COVID-19. Treatment of the sample: approximately 9-day PBMC culture with coronavirus spike peptide pools or control peptides (ViraFEST assay). Germline V CDR1 and CDR2: LNHNV, YYDKDF (reference sequence). V gave up 1 base and J gave up 6 bases, with 4 bases separating them. This CDR3 region has 13 residues. Sequence data for DNA of cultured CD4+ T cells were generated by the Oncomine TCR Beta short-read assay. The template was genomic DNA from cultured CD4+ T cells. TCRdb reprocessed the PCR reads with MiXCR, giving one entry per CDR3 protein. Of 6,500 to 9,000 distinct CDR3 sequences in the sample, 63% were seen once.

The chain employs TRBV15 and TRBJ1-6; D gene unclear. The TCR was taken from a human donor who had recovered from COVID-19. The sequencing input was CD4+ T cells from blood, cultured in vitro. CDR3 nucleotides: TGTGCCACCAGCAGAGTGCCTAATTCACCCCTCCACCTT. Translated: CATSRVPNSPLHL.